This TCR beta chain was profiled in a study of T cells in tumors after PD-1 blockade (dated by TCRdb to about 2019). In terms of the full investigation: Patients were excluded if they had prior checkpoint blockade, use of systemic immunosuppressants, or recent radiotherapy or other anti-cancer therapy within 4 weeks. Using site-matched tumors from BCC or SCC patients sampled before and after anti-PD-1 therapy, the study carried out paired single-cell RNA and TCR sequencing. Some patients also continued taking vismodegib 150 mg daily during anti-PD-1 treatment. RECIST version 1.1 was the standard used to evaluate clinical response. To compare blood and tumor clonotypes, bulk TCR sequencing was performed on around 10 peripheral blood samples from about five patients. Pembrolizumab 200 mg every 3 weeks or cemiplimab 350 mg every 2 weeks was administered to patients. On average, peripheral blood samples had more than 90,000 TCR templates (range roughly 24,000-280,000) and about 35,000 unique clonotypes. Overall study outcomes, separate from this receptor: Where the novel T cell clones came from was not determined, and possible sources could include lymphoid organs or rare unexpanded clones inside the tumor or in the tumor periphery. About two fifths of tumor TCR clonotypes were detected in blood, and some novel exhausted tumor clones were observed in pre-treatment blood, which was taken as suggesting peripheral recruitment.

CDR1 and CDR2 (SGHNT, YENEEA) derive from the germline V gene. CDR3 length: 12 amino acids, cysteine to phenylalanine. Only the CDR3 part of the read is kept: 36 bases, read in frame from the first base. V loses 1 base of germline sequence and J loses 5 bases, and the interval between the two ends is 3 bases. With respect to this clone: No cognate antigen has been identified for it. There are no base qualities to consult, and no much larger clone falls within one base.

The immunoSEQ platform was used to carry out deep TCRbeta sequencing. Turning to the authors' computational methods: For further analysis, only productive rearrangements were exported out of the immunoSEQ Analyzer. T cell phenotypes were assigned to bulk TCRbeta clonotypes by matching the clonotypes to single-cell RNA+TCR-seq clones with the same TCRbeta sequence. Clone enrichment in tumor was computed as tumor frequency divided by PBMC frequency from bulk TCR sequencing. TCRs were grouped by GLIPH into specificity groups, defined as clusters of distinct TCRs likely recognizing common antigens via shared CDR3 motifs. TCRdb provides this immuneACCESS table in a form limited to in-frame rearrangements. Some clones are lacking; in checked studies, under half of them reflect an unresolved V gene, and why the rest are absent is not known. V and J calls and clone size are those listed in that table; D and trimming were worked out from the DNA. The sample includes tens of thousands of clones, with 73% observed a single time. The biggest ten clones account for around 43% of the sample.

What the time point label conveys for this sample: after anti-PD-1 therapy. For bulk TCRbeta sequencing, genomic DNA was extracted from tumor biopsies or peripheral blood, and input amounts ranged from about 616 ng to 6,500 ng. Every patient was a poor candidate for surgical resection and had histologically proven advanced or metastatic basal or squamous cell carcinoma. The basal cell carcinoma cohort comprised about a dozen patients, of whom roughly 8 had bulk tumor TCR sequencing. This clonotype was obtained from a human donor with basal cell carcinoma. Sequencing used PBMCs, obtained after anti-PD-1 treatment. The V gene is TRBV11-3 and the J gene is TRBJ2-1; confidence is insufficient to name the D gene. The sequenced DNA is TGTGCCAGCAGCTTAGTGCACAATGAGCAGTTCTTC. The resulting protein is CASSLVHNEQFF.